This TCR beta chain was recovered during a study of technical replicates of blood from a few donors. CDR3 length: 11 amino acids. Germline CDR1 GTSNPN, CDR2 SVGIG (reference sequence). V was pared by 0 bases and J by 8 bases, with 7 bases between. This clone was counted once. Clones were read by immunoSEQ multiplex PCR, and TCRdb kept only the in-frame ones, dropping some. The table records over 10,000 clones, approximately 93% of them present only once. Source material: PBMCs. This TCR came from a human donor in good health. The V call is TRBV30, the J call TRBJ1-2; the D gene is possibly TRBD1 (5 bases). The CDR3 reads CAWSVGGGYTF. CDR3 nucleotide sequence: TGTGCCTGGAGTGTGGGGGGAGGCTACACCTTC.